This T cell receptor beta chain is drawn from a study of blood T cell repertoires in COVID-19. Study information: Some COVID-19 samples were acute and others convalescent; all came from the United States, Italy and Spain. In each case, the material was cDNA or gDNA derived from T cells, B-cell-depleted T cells, or PBMCs.

Germline V gene data show CDR1 as SGHRS and CDR2 as YFSETQ. V lost 3 bases and J lost 5, with 11 bases in between. The CDR3 runs to 13 residues. Only one count was recorded for this clone. Authors' data handling: Estimated nucleated cell counts came from reference gene primer amplification. Measured with immunoSEQ multiplex PCR; TCRdb has only the in-frame clones, and not every one. V, J and clone size were drawn from that table, and D and trimming were deduced from the DNA. The sample holds some 200,000 clones; 70% to 85% are singletons and the top ten take about 8.9%. The source is a man aged 50 to 59 with active or convalescent COVID-19. What was sequenced was peripheral blood. V gene TRBV5-1 combines with J gene TRBJ1-1, with a tentative D call TRBD1 (5 bases). CDR3: CASSSGGDTEAFF. The CDR3 DNA follows: TGCGCCAGCAGCTCCGGGGGAGATACTGAAGCTTTCTTT.